This passage covers 27 T cell receptor beta chains from one sample sequenced in a study of beta chain features in type 1 diabetes. Reverse transcription of all isolated RNA meant that expressed TCRB transcripts were sequenced. Libraries were prepared by immunoSEQ multiplex PCR; TCRdb keeps only in-frame clonotypes and omits some of them. Of 300,000 to 400,000 clones in the sample, 7.5% to 9% are singletons; the top ten hold 0.44%. The sequenced sample was central memory CD4+ T cells from blood. Receptor source: a woman between 18 and 30 years old in good health.

V usage is TRBV11-2 and J usage is TRBJ2-6; D ambiguous. Germline assignment: CDR1 SGHAT and CDR2 FQNNGV. This CDR3 is built from 14 residues. V was clipped by 4 bases and J by 4 bases, with 8 bases between them. As DNA, the CDR3 is TGTGCCAGCAGCTATCAATCCGGGGCCAACGTCCTGACTTTC. This gives the protein CASSYQSGANVLTF.

The gene calls are TRBV13 and TRBJ2-1; 11 bases fit TRBD1. V shed 6 bases, J shed 7 bases, and the junction held 8 bases outside the gene matches. The CDR3 extends over 15 amino acids. Germline loops: CDR1 PRHDT, CDR2 FYEKMQ (reference sequence). CDR3 DNA sequence: TGTGCCAGCAGTTTGGACAGGGGGCTGGAGAATGAGCAGTTCTTC. Its translation: CASSLDRGLENEQFF.

This clone has a single count. The V gene is TRBV5-1, the J gene TRBJ2-1; the match to TRBD2 covers 8 bases. The CDR3 covers 15 residues. Looked up from germline, CDR1 is SGHRS and CDR2 is YFSETQ. The trim removed 5 bases at V and 6 bases at J, leaving 10 bases unmatched. CDR3 sequence: CASSKVAGSSNEQFF. Here the CDR3 DNA reads TGCGCCAGCAGTAAGGTAGCGGGGAGTAGCAATGAGCAGTTCTTC.

This chain uses TRBV5-1 with TRBJ1-1; D is uncertain. V lost 4 bases to trimming and J lost 1 base, with 14 bases between them. Germline V gene sequence: CDR1 SGHRS, CDR2 YFSETQ. The CDR3 loop spans 15 amino acids. The CDR3 sequence: CASSINPGANTEAFF. DNA for the CDR3: TGCGCCAGCAGCATAAACCCGGGAGCGAACACTGAAGCTTTCTTT.

This clone has more than one count but fewer than ten. The chain has TRBV7-2 and TRBJ1-1; no clear D gene. This CDR3 comprises 15 residues. The ends were cut back, 6 bases at V and 2 bases at J, with 16 bases in the middle. Per germline, CDR1 SGHTA and CDR2 FQGNSA. CDR3 nucleotide sequence: TGTGCCAGCAGACCCACAGCGCAAATTAACACTGAAGCTTTCTTT. Encoded protein: CASRPTAQINTEAFF.

The table lists this clone with many counts. The rearrangement uses TRBV7-2 and TRBJ1-2; D perhaps matches TRBD1 (5 bases). Germline-derived CDR1 and CDR2 are SGHTA and FQGNSA. Trimming cost V 7 bases and J 8 bases, with 14 bases left between them. This CDR3 is built from 12 residues. The CDR3 DNA follows: TGTGCCAGCACCCAGCGGGGCGACGGCTACACCTTC. This codes for CASTQRGDGYTF.

V and J are TRBV6-6 and TRBJ1-5; possible D gene TRBD1, 5 bases. Germline assignment: CDR1 MNHNY and CDR2 SVGAGI (reference sequence). The CDR3 is 12 amino acids. V dropped 6 bases and J dropped 11 bases, with 14 bases sitting between them. In nucleotides, the CDR3 is TGTGCCAGCAGCCGAGAGGGGTTCGCCCAGCATTTT. Its translation: CASSREGFAQHF.

This clone has just a few counts. The gene calls are TRBV7-2 and TRBJ2-7; maybe TRBD2 (6 bases). The CDR3 extends over 15 amino acids. V was cut by 2 bases and J by 4 bases, with 15 bases left in between. Germline V CDR1 and CDR2: SGHTA, FQGNSA. CDR3 in DNA: TGTGCCAGCAGCTTAACGGCGGGATGGGGATACGAGCAGTACTTC. This codes for CASSLTAGWGYEQYF.

This clone has just a few counts. The CDR3 reads CASSLDGTNEKLFF. DNA of the CDR3: TGTGCCAGCAGCTTAGATGGAACTAATGAAAAACTGTTTTTT. This chain uses TRBV7-2 with TRBJ1-4; D is uncertain. V shed 1 base and J shed 1 base, with 4 bases lying between them. The CDR3 length is 14 residues. Germline assignment: CDR1 SGHTA and CDR2 FQGNSA.

This clone was detected only a few times. V and J are TRBV28 and TRBJ2-7; D is unclear. The CDR3 covers 11 residues. Trimming pared 7 bases from V and 2 bases from J, leaving 6 bases between. CDR1 is MDHEN and CDR2 is SYDVKM in the germline V gene. CDR3 in DNA: TGTGCCAGCACACTCCCCTACGAGCAGTACTTC. This translates into CASTLPYEQYF.

The CDR3 is CASSLGQGNTEAFF. CDR3 nucleotides: TGTGCCAGCAGCTTAGGACAGGGGAATACTGAAGCTTTCTTT. V usage is TRBV13 and J usage is TRBJ1-1, with 7 bases matching TRBD1. Germline values: CDR1 PRHDT, CDR2 FYEKMQ (reference sequence). The CDR3 has 14 residues. The ends lost 0 bases at V and 5 bases at J; junction bases unmatched: 3.

The genes are TRBV7-8 and TRBJ1-5; no reliable D call. V gave up 1 base and J gave up 7 bases, with 5 bases separating them. The CDR3 spans 12 residues. Germline V gene sequence: CDR1 SGHVS, CDR2 FQNEAQ. The CDR3 is CASSLVHQPQHF. CDR3 DNA sequence: TGTGCCAGCAGCTTAGTACACCAGCCCCAGCATTTT.

This clone occurred once. The chain couples TRBV6-5 to TRBJ2-2; 8 bases fit TRBD1. The CDR3 length is 16 residues. The V gene's germline CDR1 is MNHEY and CDR2 SVGAGI. Germline trimming cut 2 bases from V and 4 bases from J; bases unmatched to any gene: 6. The CDR3: CASSYQTGALTGELFF. In nucleotides, the CDR3 is TGTGCCAGCAGTTACCAGACAGGGGCGCTCACCGGGGAGCTGTTTTTT.

The sample holds many counts of this clone. V usage is TRBV19 and J usage is TRBJ2-1; TRBD2 aligns across 9 bases. CDR3 length: 14 residues. The J segment lost 3 bases and the V segment lost 7 bases, leaving 4 bases of the junction unmatched. Germline V gene data show CDR1 as LNHDA and CDR2 as SQIVND (reference sequence). The CDR3: CASNSGSRYNEQFF. The CDR3 nucleotides read TGTGCCAGTAATAGCGGGAGCCGCTACAATGAGCAGTTCTTC.

This clone was picked up a small number of times. The chain uses TRBV28 and TRBJ2-1; 7 bases fit TRBD2. The CDR3 has 18 amino acids. Trimming at V came to 2 bases and at J to 9 bases, leaving 19 bases not matched to a gene. Germline assignment: CDR1 MDHEN and CDR2 SYDVKM. Here the CDR3 DNA reads TGTGCCAGCAGTTTAAGGGGAGTTGGCGGGAGCCAATCGGGTGAGCAGTTCTTC. Translating it yields CASSLRGVGGSQSGEQFF.

This clone was seen a few times. The J gene is TRBJ2-1, the V gene TRBV7-8; no clear D gene. V was trimmed by 5 bases and J by 8 bases, leaving 19 bases between them. CDR1 and CDR2 from the germline V gene are SGHVS and FQNEAQ. The CDR3 is made up of 15 amino acids. CDR3 bases: TGTGCCAGCAGCCCCAGACACTCCGGGCCGGATGAGCAGTTCTTC. It yields the protein CASSPRHSGPDEQFF.

The chain recombines TRBV27 with TRBJ2-2; D remains unclear. Trimming took 7 bases from V and 7 from J, leaving 13 bases between them. This CDR3 comprises 13 residues. Germline lookup yields CDR1 MNHEY and CDR2 SMNVEV (reference sequence). The CDR3 loop is CASTPIGDGELFF. In DNA form, the CDR3 reads TGTGCCAGCACCCCGATCGGTGACGGGGAGCTGTTTTTT.

In this sample, this clone turned up many times. The V and J genes are TRBV6-1 and TRBJ1-5; D perhaps matches TRBD1 (5 bases). The V gene lost 0 bases and the J gene lost 5 bases, with 8 bases spanning the gap. The CDR3 is 14 residues long. Germline CDR1 and CDR2: MNHNS and SASEGT. The CDR3 bases are TGTGCCAGCAGTGAAGCATGGGGGTATCAGCCCCAGCATTTT. This gives the protein CASSEAWGYQPQHF.

The chain combines TRBV20-1 with TRBJ1-1, with a possible D match to TRBD1 (6 bases). Trimming removed 6 bases at V and 3 bases at J, with 8 bases between. This CDR3 is 11 amino acids long. CDR1 and CDR2 (germline): DFQATT, SNEGSKA (reference sequence). The CDR3 spells CSARQDTEAFF. In nucleotides, the CDR3 is TGCAGTGCCAGACAGGACACTGAAGCTTTCTTT.

This clone was seen a few times. The chain carries TRBV9 and TRBJ2-6, with no clear D. The CDR3 is made up of 14 amino acids. The V end lost 0 bases, the J end lost 2 bases, and 3 bases lay between the germline ends. CDR1 is SGDLS, CDR2 YYNGEE, per germline. For the CDR3, the DNA is TGTGCCAGCAGCGTAGGTACTGGGGCCAACGTCCTGACTTTC. It codes for CASSVGTGANVLTF.

This sequence joins TRBV4-2 and TRBJ2-1; 12 bases map to TRBD2. Unmatched junction bases numbered 8, after V lost 1 base and J lost 7 bases. Germline-derived CDR1 and CDR2 are LGHNA and YNFKEQ. This CDR3 has 17 residues. DNA of the CDR3: TGTGCCAGCAGCCAAGGACTAGCGGGAGTGTTGATGAATGAGCAGTTCTTC. It encodes CASSQGLAGVLMNEQFF.

The chain carries TRBV7-2 and TRBJ2-3; D ambiguous. The germline V gene encodes CDR1 SGHTA and CDR2 FQGNSA. Trimming took off 5 bases at V and 0 bases at J, with 9 bases between the two ends. CDR3 length equals 14 residues. The CDR3: CASSLLHSTDTQYF. The CDR3 DNA reads TGTGCCAGCAGCCTTTTACACAGCACAGATACGCAGTATTTT.

This clone has just a few counts. CDR3 loop: CASSLDSKREGKNIQYF. DNA of the CDR3: TGTGCCAGCAGCTTAGATTCCAAGCGGGAGGGCAAAAACATTCAGTACTTC. The J gene is TRBJ2-4, the V gene TRBV11-2; 10 bases fit TRBD2. V shed 0 bases and J 3 bases; nucleotides not matched to a gene: 5. This CDR3 has 17 residues. CDR1 is SGHAT, CDR2 FQNNGV, per germline.

The rearrangement uses TRBV19 and TRBJ2-7; 9 nucleotides line up with TRBD2. V lost 5 bases to trimming and J lost 3 bases; unmatched junction nucleotides: 17. The V gene's germline CDR1 is LNHDA and CDR2 SQIVND (reference sequence). The CDR3 spans 18 residues. The CDR3 sequence: CASSPQSRIAGEGYEQYF. Written as DNA, the CDR3 is TGTGCCAGTAGTCCTCAATCAAGGATAGCGGGAGAGGGCTACGAGCAGTACTTC.

This clone was seen at least ten times. The rearrangement joins TRBV6-5 to TRBJ2-2, with D perhaps assigned TRBD1 or TRBD2 (6 bases each). Germline V lookup: CDR1 MNHEY, CDR2 SVGAGI. Trimming took 3 bases from V and 3 from J, leaving 14 bases between them. The CDR3 loop spans 16 amino acids. CDR3 DNA: TGTGCCAGCAGTTATGGGGCGGGACACTACACCGGGGAGCTGTTTTTT. It encodes CASSYGAGHYTGELFF.

This clone was recorded a few times. The CDR3 here is CASSPGHYGYTF. The CDR3 nucleotides are TGTGCCAGCAGCCCAGGACACTATGGCTACACCTTC. V is TRBV7-8 and J is TRBJ1-2, with D uncertain. CDR1 is SGHVS and CDR2 is FQNEAQ in the germline V gene. V lost 5 bases to trimming and J lost 3 bases, with 7 bases between them. This CDR3 has 12 amino acids. Filled out from reference TRBV7-8 and TRBJ1-2, the complete variable domain reads GAGVSQSPRYKVAKRGQDVALRCDPISGHVSLFWYQQALGQGPEFLTYFQNEAQLDKSGLPSDRFFAERPEGSVSTLKIQRTQQEDSAVYLCASSPGHYGYTFGSGTRLTVV.

In its sample, this clone was seen many times. The rearrangement links TRBV18 to TRBJ2-1; maybe TRBD1 (5 bases). The CDR3 loop spans 12 amino acids. V was trimmed by 6 bases and J by 8 bases, leaving 11 bases between them. The germline CDR1 and CDR2 sequences are KGHSH and LQKENI. The CDR3 DNA reads TGTGCCAGCTCGGATTCCAGGGATGAGCAGTTCTTC. Its translation: CASSDSRDEQFF.